One and the same sample provided the 10 T cell receptor beta chains below, sequenced in a study of radiation and T cells in renal cell carcinoma. Profiling relied on immunoSEQ multiplex PCR, and the TCRdb table lists in-frame clones only, not all of them. The sample shows around 130,000 clones, roughly 77% of them seen only once. As to time point: blood 2 weeks post-SBRT. The treatment was: 15 Gy SBRT to primary tumor, nephrectomy 4 weeks later. This specimen consisted of blood, obtained from a patient whose treatment included radiotherapy and nephrectomy. The receptors were sampled from a woman aged 55-75 years with renal cell carcinoma.

Note on this clone: The sample carries other DNA sequences with the same CDR3. This rearrangement joins TRBV4-1 to TRBJ2-5; tentatively, D is TRBD2 (5 bases). Germline V gene data show CDR1 as MGHRA and CDR2 as YSYEKL. V lost 4 bases, J lost 2 bases, and 8 bases lay in between. The CDR3 contains 13 residues. DNA of the CDR3: TGCGCCAGCAGCCGAGGGCCTCAAGAGACCCAGTACTTC. It yields the protein CASSRGPQETQYF.

The chain joins TRBV2 to TRBJ2-3; 10 positions agree with TRBD1. The trim removed 5 bases at V and 0 bases at J, leaving 14 bases unmatched. The CDR3 covers 19 residues. Germline assignment: CDR1 SNHLY and CDR2 FYNNEI. For the CDR3, the DNA is TGTGCCAGCAGTACCCCGATCGGACAGGGGGAACGTAGCACAGATACGCAGTATTTT. Translated, it gives CASSTPIGQGERSTDTQYF.

This clone was seen only a few times. CDR3 region: CATSSRRGSGNTIYF. CDR3 DNA: TGTGCCACCAGCAGTAGAAGGGGGTCTGGAAACACCATATATTTT. The chain links TRBV15 to TRBJ1-3, with a weak D call TRBD1 (6 bases). The CDR3 totals 15 residues. The germline V gene encodes CDR1 LNHNV and CDR2 YYDKDF (reference sequence). Trimming removed 3 bases from V and 1 base from J, with 10 bases in between.

The V call is TRBV29-1, the J call TRBJ1-2; TRBD1 aligns across 10 bases. The CDR3 runs to 13 residues. V trimming: 4 bases; J trimming: 7 bases; junction bases outside the gene matches: 6. Germline CDR1 SQVTM, CDR2 ANQGSEA. For the CDR3, the DNA is TGCAGCGTTGTTTGGGGACAGGGGTCTGGCTACACCTTC. This codes for CSVVWGQGSGYTF.

The chain combines TRBV6-9 with TRBJ1-1; perhaps TRBD1 as D (6 bases). The V gene's germline CDR1 is MNHGY and CDR2 SVAAGI. The CDR3 runs to 19 residues. Trimming took 5 bases from V and 1 from J, leaving 26 bases between them. CDR3 region: CASSVLGGRSGSWNTEAFF. The CDR3, as DNA: TGTGCCAGCAGTGTTCTCGGGGGGCGCTCAGGGAGTTGGAACACTGAAGCTTTCTTT.

The V and J genes are TRBV6-5 and TRBJ1-2; the D is unclear. The CDR3 spans 15 residues. The germline V gene encodes CDR1 MNHEY and CDR2 SVGAGI. V was clipped by 2 bases and J by 5 bases, with 15 bases between them. The CDR3 protein is CASSYAIGVGYGYTF. CDR3 in DNA: TGTGCCAGCAGTTACGCGATCGGGGTCGGGTATGGCTACACCTTC.

V usage is TRBV21-1 and J usage is TRBJ1-6. TRBV21-1 is reported as a pseudogene. The CDR3 is 20 residues long. The CDR3 DNA reads as TGTGCCAGCAGCAAAGCAGGTGGCAGGGCGAGCCAAGCGGCTAATTCACCCCTCCACTTT. Translated, it gives CASSKAGGRASQAANSPLHF.

In regard to this clone: Other DNA sequences within the sample encode an identical CDR3. This chain connects TRBV5-1 to TRBJ1-2; maybe TRBD1 (5 bases). With 0 bases removed from V and 4 bases from J, the gap between germline ends came to 7 bases. The CDR3 is 13 amino acids. The germline V gene has CDR1 SGHRS and CDR2 YFSETQ. The DNA of the CDR3 is TGCGCCAGCAGCTTGGGGGGCTCCTATGGCTACACCTTC. This codes for CASSLGGSYGYTF.

This chain joins TRBV18 and TRBJ1-4, with D tentatively TRBD1 (5 bases). The CDR3 totals 16 residues. CDR1 is KGHSH, CDR2 LQKENI, per germline. V was clipped by 1 base and J by 3 bases, with 12 bases between them. This CDR3 reads CASSPRSGLSNEKLFF. CDR3 bases: TGTGCCAGCTCACCACGCTCAGGGTTGTCTAATGAAAAACTGTTTTTT.

The chain links TRBV29-1 to TRBJ2-7, with D maybe TRBD1 (6 bases). Germline V lookup: CDR1 SQVTM, CDR2 ANQGSEA. CDR3 length equals 16 residues. V lost 4 bases to trimming and J lost 1 base, with 20 bases between them. The CDR3 sequence: CSVGGLGTSNSYEQYF. DNA of the CDR3: TGCAGCGTTGGGGGGTTAGGGACAAGTAATTCCTACGAGCAGTACTTC.